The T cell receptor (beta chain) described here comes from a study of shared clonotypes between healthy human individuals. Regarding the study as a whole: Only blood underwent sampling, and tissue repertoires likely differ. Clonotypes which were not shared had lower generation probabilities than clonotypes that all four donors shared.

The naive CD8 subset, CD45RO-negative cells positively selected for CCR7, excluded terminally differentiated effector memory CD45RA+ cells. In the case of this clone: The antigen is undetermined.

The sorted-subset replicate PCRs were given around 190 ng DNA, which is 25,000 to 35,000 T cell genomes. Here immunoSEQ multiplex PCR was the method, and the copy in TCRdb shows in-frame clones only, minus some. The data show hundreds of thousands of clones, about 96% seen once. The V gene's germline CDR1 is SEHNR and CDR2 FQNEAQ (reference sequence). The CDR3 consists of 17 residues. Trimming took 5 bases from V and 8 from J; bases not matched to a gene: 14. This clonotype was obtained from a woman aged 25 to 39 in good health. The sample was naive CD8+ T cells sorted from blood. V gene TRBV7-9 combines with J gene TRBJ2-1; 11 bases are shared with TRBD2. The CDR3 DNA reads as TGTGCCAGCAGCCCCTCCGGTAGCGGGAGGGCCCTCGATGAGCAGTTCTTC. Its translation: CASSPSGSGRALDEQFF.